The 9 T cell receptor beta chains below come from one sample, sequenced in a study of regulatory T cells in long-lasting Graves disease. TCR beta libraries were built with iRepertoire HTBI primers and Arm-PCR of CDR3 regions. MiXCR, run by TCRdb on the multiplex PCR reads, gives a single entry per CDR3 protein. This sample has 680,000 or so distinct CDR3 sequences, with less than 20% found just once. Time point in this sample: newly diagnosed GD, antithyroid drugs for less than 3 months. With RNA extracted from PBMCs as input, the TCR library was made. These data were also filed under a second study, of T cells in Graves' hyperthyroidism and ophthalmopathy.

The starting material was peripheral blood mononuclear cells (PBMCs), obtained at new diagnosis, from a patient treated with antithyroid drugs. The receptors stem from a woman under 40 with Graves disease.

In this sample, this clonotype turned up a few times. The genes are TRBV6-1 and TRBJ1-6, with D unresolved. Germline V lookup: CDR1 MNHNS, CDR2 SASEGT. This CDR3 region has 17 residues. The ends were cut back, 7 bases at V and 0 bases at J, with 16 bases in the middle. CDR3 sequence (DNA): TGTGCCAGCACTAAAACCGTAGATTCCTCCTATAATTCACCCCTCCACTTT. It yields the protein CASTKTVDSSYNSPLHF.

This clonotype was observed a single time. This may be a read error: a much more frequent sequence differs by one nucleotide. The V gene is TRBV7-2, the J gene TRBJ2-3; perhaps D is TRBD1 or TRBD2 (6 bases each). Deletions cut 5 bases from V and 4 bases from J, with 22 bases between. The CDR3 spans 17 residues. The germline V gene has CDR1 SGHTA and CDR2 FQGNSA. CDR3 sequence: CASSAPGTGATADTQYF. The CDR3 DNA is TGTGCCAGCAGCGCGCCCGGGACGGGGGCCACAGCAGATACGCAGTATTTT.

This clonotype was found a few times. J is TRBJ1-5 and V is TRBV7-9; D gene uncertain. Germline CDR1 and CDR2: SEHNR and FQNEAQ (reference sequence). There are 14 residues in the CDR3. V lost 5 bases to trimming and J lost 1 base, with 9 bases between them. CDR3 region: CASSTTRSNQPQHF. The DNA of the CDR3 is TGTGCCAGCAGCACAACGAGGAGCAATCAGCCCCAGCATTTT. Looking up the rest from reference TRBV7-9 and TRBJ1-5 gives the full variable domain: DTGVSQNPRHKITKRGQNVTFRCDPISEHNRLYWYRQTLGQGPEFLTYFQNEAQLEKSRLLSDRFSAERPKGSFSTLEIQRTEQGDSAMYLCASSTTRSNQPQHFGDGTRLSIL.

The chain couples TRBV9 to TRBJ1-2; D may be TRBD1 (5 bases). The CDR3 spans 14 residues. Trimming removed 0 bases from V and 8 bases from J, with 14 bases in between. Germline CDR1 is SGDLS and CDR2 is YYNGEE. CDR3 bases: TGTGCCAGCAGCGTAGTATCTACCGAGGGGGGCTACACCTTC. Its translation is CASSVVSTEGGYTF.

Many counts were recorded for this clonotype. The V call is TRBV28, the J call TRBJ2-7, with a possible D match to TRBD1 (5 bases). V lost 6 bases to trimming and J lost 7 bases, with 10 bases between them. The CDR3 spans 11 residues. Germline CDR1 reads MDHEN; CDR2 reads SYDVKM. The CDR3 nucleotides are TGTGCCAGCAGCTCAGGGCTAGAGCAGTACTTC. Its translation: CASSSGLEQYF.

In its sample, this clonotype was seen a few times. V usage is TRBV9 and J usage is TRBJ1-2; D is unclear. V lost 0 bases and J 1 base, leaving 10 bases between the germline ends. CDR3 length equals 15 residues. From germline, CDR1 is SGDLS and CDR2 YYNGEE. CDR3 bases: TGTGCCAGCAGCGTAGGAGGGTTGGGTAACTATGGCTACACCTTC. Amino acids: CASSVGGLGNYGYTF.

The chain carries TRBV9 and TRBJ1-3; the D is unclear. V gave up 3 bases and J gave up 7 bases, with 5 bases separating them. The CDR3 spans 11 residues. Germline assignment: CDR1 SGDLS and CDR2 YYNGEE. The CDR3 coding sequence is TGTGCCAGCAGCGCCCGGAACACCATATATTTT. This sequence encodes CASSARNTIYF.

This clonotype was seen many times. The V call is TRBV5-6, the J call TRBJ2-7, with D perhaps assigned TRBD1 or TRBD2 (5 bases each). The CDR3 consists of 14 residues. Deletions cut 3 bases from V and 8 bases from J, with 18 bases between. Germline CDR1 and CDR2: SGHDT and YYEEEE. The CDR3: CASSYSGTANQQYF. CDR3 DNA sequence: TGTGCCAGCAGCTACTCCGGGACGGCCAATCAGCAGTACTTC.

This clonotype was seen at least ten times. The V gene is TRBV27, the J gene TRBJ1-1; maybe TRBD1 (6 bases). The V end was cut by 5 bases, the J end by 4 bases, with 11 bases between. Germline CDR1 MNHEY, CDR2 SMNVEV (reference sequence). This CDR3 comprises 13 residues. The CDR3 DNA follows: TGTGCCAGCAGTAAGCCCAGGGGCACTGAAGCTTTCTTT. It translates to CASSKPRGTEAFF.